The source of this TCR beta chain is a study of tumor-infiltrating lymphocytes in oesophageal squamous cell carcinoma. On this clonotype: One end of the junction is discordant with germline, which a read error may explain.

This CDR3 contains 13 residues. The germline V gene has CDR1 SGHRS and CDR2 YFSETQ. TCRdb used MiXCR to reprocess the PCR reads, holding one entry per CDR3 protein. The data contain about 12,000 distinct CDR3 sequences, more than 55% of them singletons. This sequence was found in a female donor with esophageal squamous cell carcinoma. This sequence joins TRBV5-1 and TRBJ1-1, with 7 bases aligning to TRBD1. What was sequenced was esophageal tumor tissue. This chain's CDR3 is CASSSTGNTEVFF. For the CDR3, the DNA is TGCGCCAGCAGTTCGACAGGGAACACTGAAGTTTTCTTT.